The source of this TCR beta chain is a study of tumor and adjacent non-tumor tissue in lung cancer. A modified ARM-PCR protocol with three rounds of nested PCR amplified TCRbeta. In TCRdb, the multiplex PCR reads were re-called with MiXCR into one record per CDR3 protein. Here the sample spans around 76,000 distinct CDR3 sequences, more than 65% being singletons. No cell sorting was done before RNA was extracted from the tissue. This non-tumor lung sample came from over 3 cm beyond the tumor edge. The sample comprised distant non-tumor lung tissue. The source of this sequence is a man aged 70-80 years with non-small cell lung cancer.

For the CDR3, the DNA is TGTGCCAGCAGCAATTGGGGGTTCGGGACTAGTACATACGAGCAGTACTTC. Amino acid sequence: CASSNWGFGTSTYEQYF. The rearrangement links TRBV7-8 to TRBJ2-7; 8 positions agree with TRBD2. Trimming took 5 bases from V and 4 from J; bases not matched to a gene: 16. The CDR3 is 17 residues long. Germline V gene data show CDR1 as SGHVS and CDR2 as FQNEAQ.